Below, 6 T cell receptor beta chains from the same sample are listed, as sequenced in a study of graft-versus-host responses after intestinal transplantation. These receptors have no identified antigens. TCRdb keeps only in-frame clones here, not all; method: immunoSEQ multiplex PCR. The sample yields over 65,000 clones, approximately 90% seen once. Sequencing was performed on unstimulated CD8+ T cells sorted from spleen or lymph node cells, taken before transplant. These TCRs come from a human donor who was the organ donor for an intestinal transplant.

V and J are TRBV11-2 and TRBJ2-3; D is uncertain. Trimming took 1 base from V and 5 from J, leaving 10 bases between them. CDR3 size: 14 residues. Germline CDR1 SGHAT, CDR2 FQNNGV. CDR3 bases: TGTGCCAGCAGCTTAGGGCCCCATGGAGATACGCAGTATTTT. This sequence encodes CASSLGPHGDTQYF.

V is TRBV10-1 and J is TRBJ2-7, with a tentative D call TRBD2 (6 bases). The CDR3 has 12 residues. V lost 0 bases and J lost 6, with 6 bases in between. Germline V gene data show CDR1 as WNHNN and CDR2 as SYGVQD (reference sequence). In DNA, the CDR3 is TGCGCCAGCAGTGAGTCGGGAGGCGAGCAGTACTTC. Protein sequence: CASSESGGEQYF.

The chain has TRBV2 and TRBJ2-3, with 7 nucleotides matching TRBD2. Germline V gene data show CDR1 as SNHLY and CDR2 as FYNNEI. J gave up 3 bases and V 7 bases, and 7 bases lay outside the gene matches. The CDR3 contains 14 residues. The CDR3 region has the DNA TGTGCCAGCATGATGGGGGGGGGAACAGATACGCAGTATTTT. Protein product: CASMMGGGTDTQYF.

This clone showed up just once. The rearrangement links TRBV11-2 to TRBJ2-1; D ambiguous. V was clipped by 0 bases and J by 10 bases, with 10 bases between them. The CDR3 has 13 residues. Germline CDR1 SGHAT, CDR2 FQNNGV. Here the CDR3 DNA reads TGTGCCAGCAGCTTAGATCCGCGAAGAGAGCAGTTCTTC. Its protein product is CASSLDPRREQFF.

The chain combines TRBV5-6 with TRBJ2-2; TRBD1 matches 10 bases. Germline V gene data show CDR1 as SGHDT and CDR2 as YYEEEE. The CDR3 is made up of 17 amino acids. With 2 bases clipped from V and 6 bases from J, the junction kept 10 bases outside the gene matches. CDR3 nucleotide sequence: TGTGCCAGCAGCTTTTGGTACGGACAGGGGGATTCCGGGGAGCTGTTTTTT. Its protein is CASSFWYGQGDSGELFF.

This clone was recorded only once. The CDR3 DNA follows: TGCAGCGTTGGAGGGGGTGAAGCTTTCTTT. Amino acids: CSVGGGEAFF. This chain connects TRBV29-1 to TRBJ1-1; D is perhaps TRBD1 (6 bases). V was cut by 4 bases and J by 7 bases, with 7 bases left in between. The CDR3 totals 10 residues. Germline V gene lookup returns CDR1 SQVTM and CDR2 ANQGSEA.